The clone carrying this T cell receptor (beta chain) was counted between two and nine times. The sample comes from a study of blood T cell repertoires in COVID-19. Looking at the study overall: Sites across the United States, Italy and Spain contributed samples from acute and convalescent COVID-19.

CDR1 is SNHLY and CDR2 is FYNNEI in the germline V gene. The CDR3 covers 14 residues. Trimming removed 4 bases from V and 5 bases from J; junction bases left unmatched: 3. In the study's own analysis: Estimated nucleated cell counts came from reference gene primer amplification. Clones were read by immunoSEQ multiplex PCR, and TCRdb kept only the in-frame ones, dropping some. V, J and clone size are those of that table, while D and trimming were read from the DNA. The sample includes 150,000 to 200,000 clones, 88% seen only once; the top ten take roughly 4.7%. Input material: peripheral blood. The chain recombines TRBV2 with TRBJ1-1; 11 nucleotides match TRBD1. This clonotype was obtained from a human donor in a cohort sampled during active COVID-19. The CDR3 DNA sequence: TGTGCCAGCAGTGGGACAGGGGGCTGGACTGAAGCTTTCTTT. Translation gives CASSGTGGWTEAFF.